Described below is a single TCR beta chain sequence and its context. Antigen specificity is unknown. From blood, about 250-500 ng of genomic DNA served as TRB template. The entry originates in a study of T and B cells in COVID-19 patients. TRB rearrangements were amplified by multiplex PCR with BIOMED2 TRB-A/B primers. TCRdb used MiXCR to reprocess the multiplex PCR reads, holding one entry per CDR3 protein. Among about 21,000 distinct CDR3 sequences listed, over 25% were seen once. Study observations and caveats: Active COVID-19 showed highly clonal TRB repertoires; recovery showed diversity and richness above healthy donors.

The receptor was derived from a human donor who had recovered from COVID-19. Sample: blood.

DNA for the CDR3: TGCGCCAGCAGCTTGGTTCGCAGGGGAGACTACGAGCAGTACTTC. Translating it yields CASSLVRRGDYEQYF. V and J are TRBV5-1 and TRBJ2-7, with D perhaps matching TRBD1 (6 bases). Germline CDR1 reads SGHRS; CDR2 reads YFSETQ. Trimming pared 0 bases from V and 3 bases from J, leaving 13 bases between. The CDR3 totals 15 residues. Full variable domain (outside the CDR3, taken from reference TRBV5-1 and TRBJ2-7): KAGVTQTPRYLIKTRGQQVTLSCSPISGHRSVSWYQQTPGQGLQFLFEYFSETQRNKGNFPGRFSGRQFSNSRSEMNVSTLELGDSALYLCASSLVRRGDYEQYFGPGTRLTVT.